These 4 T cell receptor beta chains originate from one sample sequenced in a study of control samples from healthy donors and cancer patients. Profiling relied on immunoSEQ multiplex PCR, and the TCRdb table lists in-frame clones only, not all of them. The sample has 100,000 to 120,000 clones; about four fifths are singletons. Material: blood. Receptors originate from a woman between 45 and 60 years old in good health.

This clone occurred once. V gene TRBV3-1 (or the pseudogene TRBV3-2) combines with J gene TRBJ1-5; TRBD1 matches at 7 bases. This CDR3 has 15 residues. Germline trimming cut 6 bases from V and 7 bases from J; bases unmatched to any gene: 12. Germline V CDR1 and CDR2: LGHDT, YNNKEL (reference sequence). The CDR3 DNA follows: TGTGCCAGCAGTCGCACAGGGGATTTGTCACAGCCCCAGCATTTT. Encoded protein: CASSRTGDLSQPQHF.

This chain connects TRBV11-3 to TRBJ2-4; TRBD2 matches at 8 bases. This CDR3 has 14 amino acids. After removal of 6 bases from V and 3 bases from J, the junction contained 4 bases not matched to a gene. In germline, CDR1 is SGHNT, CDR2 YENEEA. CDR3 region: CASSPGGDKNIQYF. Written as DNA, the CDR3 is TGTGCCAGCAGTCCGGGAGGGGACAAAAACATTCAGTACTTC.

The V call is TRBV6-1, the J call TRBJ1-2, with a possible D match to TRBD1 (5 bases). Trimming cost V 2 bases and J 3 bases, with 10 bases left between them. Germline V gene lookup returns CDR1 MNHNS and CDR2 SASEGT. The CDR3 extends over 14 amino acids. Written as DNA, the CDR3 is TGTGCCAGCAGTGAACGGGGGGGACACTATGGCTACACCTTC. It translates to CASSERGGHYGYTF.

For the CDR3, the DNA is TGCGCCAGCAGCTCAAACGGGGGCGGGGGAGAGACCCAGTACTTC. It specifies CASSSNGGGGETQYF. This chain uses TRBV5-1 with TRBJ2-5; D may be TRBD2 (7 bases). Trimming removed 3 bases from V and 4 bases from J, with 16 bases in between. The CDR3 is 15 residues long. Germline V gene data show CDR1 as SGHRS and CDR2 as YFSETQ.